The rows below give T cell receptor beta chains drawn from one sample of a study of identical twins. TCRdb recomputed calls from the 5' RACE reads with MiXCR, one row per CDR3 protein. The sample holds 500,000 to 550,000 distinct CDR3 sequences, about a fifth seen once. Separately, the same data were catalogued under a study of yellow fever vaccine responses in identical twins.

Sample: CD4+ T cells sorted from blood. The source of these receptors is a woman under 30 in good health. Both conserved end residues are part of each CDR3. Fields, in order: V gene, J gene, clone size, D gene, CDR3 protein, CDR3 DNA. D genes are given only for firm matches. Clone sizes are given selectively: once, few, many, or a class where the clone is expanded.

TRBV7-9	TRBJ1-2	few	-	CASSPPSKWGYTF	TGTGCCAGCAGCCCCCCCAGCAAGTGGGGCTACACCTTC
TRBV5-1	TRBJ2-3	-	-	CASSPDQGSDTQYF	TGCGCCAGCAGCCCGGACCAGGGGTCCGATACGCAGTATTTT
TRBV7-7	TRBJ2-1	-	TRBD2	CASSAGTSNEQFF	TGTGCCAGCAGCGCGGGGACTAGCAATGAGCAGTTCTTC
TRBV4-1	TRBJ2-1	-	-	CASSQVLGLADEQFF	TGCGCCAGCAGCCAAGTCCTTGGACTTGCCGATGAGCAGTTCTTC
TRBV2	TRBJ2-5	-	TRBD2	CASSRLAGGTQETQYF	TGTGCCAGCAGTAGACTAGCGGGAGGGACCCAAGAGACCCAGTACTTC
TRBV5-8	TRBJ2-1	many	TRBD1	CASSSGTGAYNEQFF	TGTGCCAGCAGCTCCGGGACAGGAGCCTACAATGAGCAGTTCTTC
TRBV2	TRBJ1-5	-	-	CASKVGFDASNQPQHF	TGTGCCAGCAAAGTCGGCTTCGATGCCAGCAATCAGCCCCAGCATTTT
TRBV5-1	TRBJ2-7	many	-	CASSLMELGHQYEQYF	TGCGCCAGCAGCTTGATGGAACTGGGGCATCAGTACGAGCAGTACTTC
TRBV20-1	TRBJ1-6	-	TRBD1	CSGLGQGVYNSPLHF	TGCAGTGGACTAGGACAGGGGGTCTATAATTCACCCCTCCACTTT
TRBV5-1	TRBJ2-1	few	TRBD2	CASSPPGTSVGEQFF	TGCGCCAGCAGCCCACCCGGGACTAGCGTGGGTGAGCAGTTCTTC
TRBV29-1	TRBJ2-1	few	-	CSVIPSNHSYNEQFF	TGCAGCGTTATCCCAAGTAACCACTCCTACAATGAGCAGTTCTTC
TRBV20-1	TRBJ2-2	few	-	CSARDPPGVNTGELFF	TGCAGTGCTAGAGATCCCCCGGGGGTGAACACCGGGGAGCTGTTTTTT
TRBV29-1	TRBJ1-1	few	-	CSVVSGPTEAFF	TGCAGCGTTGTGAGTGGGCCCACTGAAGCTTTCTTT